The rows below give T cell receptor beta chains drawn from one sample of a study of regulatory T cells in long-lasting Graves disease. One entry per CDR3 protein results from TCRdb running MiXCR on the multiplex PCR reads. The sample shows 400,000 to 500,000 distinct CDR3 sequences, over 20% of them seen only once. This sample comprised peripheral blood mononuclear cells (PBMCs), obtained when the disease was refractory, from a patient treated with antithyroid drugs. Receptors originate from a female donor with Graves disease. The CDR3 runs from the conserved cysteine through the conserved F or W. A D gene is named only where the DNA matches it firmly. Part of the rows lack a size; the others show once, few, many or a class for expanded clones.

V	D	J	size	DNA	CDR3
TRBV19	.	TRBJ1-5	few	TGTGCCAGTAGTATAGCTTCGGGGATGGAGCCCCAGCATTTT	CASSIASGMEPQHF
TRBV19	TRBD2	TRBJ2-3	.	TGTGCCAGTAGTTTGGCGGGAGGTCGGAATACGCAGTATTTT	CASSLAGGRNTQYF
TRBV20-1	.	TRBJ2-2	.	TGCAGTGCTAGAGGGGTCTCGAACACCGGGGAGCTGTTTTTT	CSARGVSNTGELFF
TRBV5-6	TRBD2	TRBJ2-7	many	TGTGCCAGCAGCCTCAGACTAGCGGGAGCCGAGCAGTACTTC	CASSLRLAGAEQYF
TRBV20-1	.	TRBJ1-5	few	TGCAGTGCTAGAGATCCGGCAGGGACTCGCAATCAGCCCCAGCATTTT	CSARDPAGTRNQPQHF
TRBV12-3/TRBV12-4	.	TRBJ2-7	many	TGTGCCAGCAGTTTACGGTCGTTCTCCTACGAGCAGTACTTC	CASSLRSFSYEQYF
TRBV27	TRBD2	TRBJ2-7	many	TGTGCCAGCAGTTTACGCGGGAGCGGTACCTACGAGCAGTACTTC	CASSLRGSGTYEQYF
TRBV30	.	TRBJ2-2	many	TGTGCCTGGGCCCAGGTGGCCGGGGAGCTGTTTTTT	CAWAQVAGELFF
TRBV20-1	.	TRBJ1-4	many	TGCAGTGCTAGAGTAGGGACCCCGGGTACTAATGAAAAACTGTTTTTT	CSARVGTPGTNEKLFF
TRBV9	.	TRBJ1-1	many	TGTGCCAGCAGCTCCTCCGCGGGGAACACTGAAGCTTTCTTT	CASSSSAGNTEAFF
TRBV20-1	.	TRBJ2-5	.	TGCAGTGCTAGGGTTACAGGCCTCCAAGAGACCCGGTACTTC	CSARVTGLQETRYF
TRBV12-3/TRBV12-4	TRBD1	TRBJ1-1	many	TGTGCCAGCAGCAAACAGGGGTTGGGTGAAGCTTTCTTT	CASSKQGLGEAFF
TRBV11-2	.	TRBJ2-1	.	TGTGCCAGCAGTTCAGGCGTGGGAAGCAATGAGCAGTTCTTC	CASSSGVGSNEQFF
TRBV5-6	.	TRBJ2-7	.	TGTGCCAGCAGCTTCGGACGGAACTACGAGCAGTACTTC	CASSFGRNYEQYF
TRBV19	TRBD1	TRBJ1-5	.	TGTGCCAGTAGCAGATGGGACAGGGGGCTAGTAAGCAATCAGCCCCAGCATTTT	CASSRWDRGLVSNQPQHF
TRBV6-5	TRBD1	TRBJ2-7	few	TGTGCCAGCAGTTACCAACCACCCGGGACAGGGCGGCACGAGCAGTACTTC	CASSYQPPGTGRHEQYF
TRBV3-1	.	TRBJ2-7	many	TGTGCCAGCAGCCACGGGGGCGGAAGCTCCTACGAGCAGTACTTC	CASSHGGGSSYEQYF
TRBV28	.	TRBJ1-5	many	TGTGCCAGCAGTTCGACAGTAAATCAGCCCCAGCATTTT	CASSSTVNQPQHF
TRBV27	.	TRBJ2-7	many	TGTGCCACCAACGGGCCAAGTGGATACGAGCAGTACTTC	CATNGPSGYEQYF
TRBV7-6	.	TRBJ2-6	many	TGTGCCAGCAGCTTAGATTTCGGTGGGGCCAACGTCCTGACTTTC	CASSLDFGGANVLTF
TRBV28	.	TRBJ1-1	many	TGTGCCAGCAGTTCTACCCCTAGGGCGGTGTTGGTTGAAGCTTTCTTT	CASSSTPRAVLVEAFF
TRBV6-5	.	TRBJ2-5	many	TGTGCCAGCAGTTACTGGAACCGGGAGACCCAGTACTTC	CASSYWNRETQYF
TRBV6-1	.	TRBJ2-7	many	TGTGCCAGCGGCAGAGATACGGGGCAGTACTTC	CASGRDTGQYF
TRBV4-1	TRBD2	TRBJ2-7	many	TGCGCCAGCAGCCAAGTGGCGGGAGGGAGTGACGAGCAGTACTTC	CASSQVAGGSDEQYF
TRBV3-1	.	TRBJ1-6	few	TGTGCCAGCAGCCAAGACCGGCTTTCACCCCTCCACTTT	CASSQDRLSPLHF
TRBV28	.	TRBJ2-7	many	TGTGCCAGCAGTTTAGAGGGGGACGAGCAGTACTTC	CASSLEGDEQYF
TRBV30	.	TRBJ2-7	.	TGTGCCTGGAGTTTCGGGGGAAGCTCCTACGAGCAGTACTTC	CAWSFGGSSYEQYF
TRBV3-1	.	TRBJ2-2	once	TGTGCCAGCAGCCTCAGCGGTGGCAGAAGCAACACCGGGGAGCTGTTTTTT	CASSLSGGRSNTGELFF
TRBV28	.	TRBJ2-4	many	TGTGCCAGCGCACCCCCACTGCGTCCCGGGGACATTCAGTACTTC	CASAPPLRPGDIQYF
TRBV28	.	TRBJ1-2	many	TGTGCCAGCAGTTTCTTCGGCAGCCGGAACTATGGCTACACCTTC	CASSFFGSRNYGYTF
TRBV7-2	.	TRBJ1-2	few	TGTGCCCTACGGCAAGGCACGAATAACTATGGCTACACCTTC	CALRQGTNNYGYTF
TRBV30	.	TRBJ2-5	.	TGTGCCTGGAGTCCGGTCCTCGGGCGTCAAGAGACCCAGTACTTC	CAWSPVLGRQETQYF
TRBV3-1	.	TRBJ2-1	once	TGTGCCAGCAGCCAGACAGTGGGGGACAATGAGCAGTTCTTC	CASSQTVGDNEQFF
TRBV28	.	TRBJ2-7	.	TGTGCCAGCACCTCCCAGGAAACCCTCAGCGAGCAGTACTTC	CASTSQETLSEQYF